The source of this T cell receptor beta chain is a study of blood T cell repertoires in COVID-19. Study summary: Nucleic acid was either cDNA or gDNA, and it came from T cells, B-cell-depleted T cells, or PBMCs.

This CDR3 is 16 amino acids long. Germline loops: CDR1 SGDLS, CDR2 YYNGEE. V lost 3 bases, J lost 8 bases, and 7 bases stayed unmatched. Sequenced by immunoSEQ multiplex PCR; TCRdb stores in-frame clones only, minus some. The data hold over 250,000 clones, with roughly 91% observed a single time. The specimen was PBMCs or T cells enriched from blood (not recorded which). The chain carries TRBV9 and TRBJ2-1; 14 nucleotides line up with TRBD2. The clonotype comes from a woman aged 60 to 75 who had recovered from COVID-19. The CDR3 spells CASSDPGTSGSHEQFF. CDR3 nucleotide sequence: TGTGCCAGCAGCGACCCCGGGACTAGCGGGAGCCATGAGCAGTTCTTC.